This T cell receptor beta chain stems from a study of blood T cell repertoires in COVID-19. Study in general: The analysed material was cDNA or gDNA that came from T cells, B-cell-depleted T cells, or PBMCs.

The CDR3 spans 18 residues. CDR1 SGHRS and CDR2 YFSETQ come from the germline V gene. J lost 5 bases, V lost 4 bases, and 10 bases had no gene match. Libraries were prepared by immunoSEQ multiplex PCR; TCRdb keeps only in-frame clonotypes and omits some of them. The sample includes more than 400,000 clones, about nine tenths of them seen just once. In assigning cohorts, the study relied on participant-reported clinical history. The chain is built from TRBV5-1 and TRBJ2-3, with TRBD2 matching 16 bases. Sequenced input: PBMCs or T cells enriched from blood (not recorded which). The sequence was obtained from a man aged 18-30 years who had recovered from COVID-19. CDR3 sequence: CASSPSGTSGGARDTQYF. CDR3 sequence (DNA): TGCGCCAGCAGCCCCTCCGGGACTAGCGGGGGGGCGAGAGATACGCAGTATTTT.